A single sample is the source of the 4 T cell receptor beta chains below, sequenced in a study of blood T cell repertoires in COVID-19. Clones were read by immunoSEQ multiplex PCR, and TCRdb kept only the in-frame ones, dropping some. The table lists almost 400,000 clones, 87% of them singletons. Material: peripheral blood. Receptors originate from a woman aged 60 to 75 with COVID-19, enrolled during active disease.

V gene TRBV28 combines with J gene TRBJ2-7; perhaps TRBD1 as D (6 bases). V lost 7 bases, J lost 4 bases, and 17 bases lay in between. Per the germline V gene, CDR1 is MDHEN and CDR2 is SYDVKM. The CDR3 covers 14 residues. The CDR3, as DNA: TGTGCCAGCAACCTCGCCGGGACAAATTACGAGCAGTACTTC. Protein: CASNLAGTNYEQYF.

The CDR3 sequence is CASSPQTGHVYYGYTF. In nucleotides, the CDR3 is TGTGCCAGCTCACCTCAGACAGGGCACGTTTACTATGGCTACACCTTC. V usage is TRBV18 and J usage is TRBJ1-2; TRBD1 aligns across 7 bases. V shed 3 bases and J 3 bases; nucleotides not matched to a gene: 10. The CDR3 totals 16 residues. Looked up from germline, CDR1 is KGHSH and CDR2 is LQKENI.

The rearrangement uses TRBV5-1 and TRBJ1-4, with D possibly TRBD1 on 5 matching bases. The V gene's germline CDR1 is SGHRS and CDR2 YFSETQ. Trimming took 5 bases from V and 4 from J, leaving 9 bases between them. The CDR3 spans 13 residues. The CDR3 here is CASRRDFNEKLFF. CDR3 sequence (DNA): TGCGCCAGCAGGCGGGACTTTAATGAAAAACTGTTTTTT.

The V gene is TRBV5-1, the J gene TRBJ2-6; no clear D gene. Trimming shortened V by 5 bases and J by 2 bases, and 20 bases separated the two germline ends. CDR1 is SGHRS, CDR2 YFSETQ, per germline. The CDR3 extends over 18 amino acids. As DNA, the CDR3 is TGCGCCAGCAGTTCACAACCTCCAGGTAATGCTGGGGCCAACGTCCTGACTTTC. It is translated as CASSSQPPGNAGANVLTF.